Reported below is one T cell receptor (beta chain). A junction boundary mismatches the germline segment, possibly from a read error. This sample was included in a study of cytotoxic CD8 clonotypes in ibrutinib-treated CLL. Sequencing was designed to attain a depth spanning 1 in 200,000 to 1 in 1 million T cells. The method was immunoSEQ multiplex PCR; TCRdb's version includes in-frame clones alone and lacks a portion of them. Here the sample spans 95,000 to 100,000 clones, approximately 82% being singletons. The germline CDR1 and CDR2 sequences are MNHEY and SVGAGI. The CDR3 contains 15 residues. The sample was PBMCs, taken after 12 months of ibrutinib treatment. V usage is TRBV6-5 and J usage is TRBJ2-2, with TRBD2 matching 8 bases. This sequence was found in a human donor with chronic lymphocytic leukemia. The CDR3 here is CASRAGGPYTEELFF. The CDR3 DNA is TGTGCCAGCCGGGCGGGGGGACCTTACACCGAGGAGCTGTTTTTT.